Listed below are T cell receptor beta chains from one sample, sequenced in a study of Ad26.COV2.S vaccination and SARS-CoV-2 variants. Sequenced by immunoSEQ multiplex PCR; TCRdb stores in-frame clones only, minus some. The data show fewer than 400,000 clones, around nine tenths seen once. The specimen comprised peripheral blood, sampled in a trial of Ad26.COV2.S vaccine versus placebo. The receptor source for this set is a person aged 18-65 years who received the Ad26.COV2.S COVID-19 vaccine or a placebo. CDR3s include the opening cysteine and the closing phenylalanine or tryptophan. The D gene is left open where the match is weak. Some rows have no size entry. The others give once, few or many, or a class for an expanded clone.

TRBJ2-1 NA TRBV18 TRBD1 TGTGCCAGCTCACCGGGACAGGTCTCCTACAATGAGCAGTTCTTC CASSPGQVSYNEQFF
TRBJ2-3 NA TRBV10-3 TRBD2 TGTGCCATCAGTGAGTCGGGACTAGGAGATACGCAGTATTTT CAISESGLGDTQYF
TRBJ2-3 NA TRBV5-6 NA TGTGCCAGCAGCTTGGGGCAAACCCACCGAGTCACAGATACGCAGTATTTT CASSLGQTHRVTDTQYF
TRBJ2-1 NA TRBV11-3 NA TGTGCCAGCAGCTTAGGGGGTGGCGGTATCAATGAGCAGTTCTTC CASSLGGGGINEQFF
TRBJ2-3 NA TRBV27 NA TGTGCCAGCAGTTTCAGGGTTGGGGTCAGGGAAAACACAGATACGCAGTATTTT CASSFRVGVRENTDTQYF
TRBJ2-3 NA TRBV29-1 NA TGCAGCTCTGAGGCAGGCACAGATACGCAGTATTTT CSSEAGTDTQYF
TRBJ2-7 NA TRBV7-9 NA TGTGCCAGCAGCCCACAGGACCGCTCCTACGAGCAGTACTTC CASSPQDRSYEQYF
TRBJ1-2 NA TRBV6-6 NA TGTGCCAGCAGCCAAAGGGGGTCGGACTATGGCTACACCTTC CASSQRGSDYGYTF
TRBJ2-1 NA TRBV30 TRBD2 TGTGCCTGGAGAGCCGGGACTAGCGGGAGCTATGAGCAGTTCTTC CAWRAGTSGSYEQFF
TRBJ2-7 NA TRBV5-1 TRBD2 TGCGCCAGCAGGTCTGGGACTAGCGGGAGGTACTACGAGCAGTACTTC CASRSGTSGRYYEQYF
TRBJ1-1 NA TRBV29-1 NA TGCAGCGCTTCCCTGGGGGGGTACCCTGAAGCTTTCTTT CSASLGGYPEAFF
TRBJ1-4 NA TRBV24-1 TRBD1 TGTGCCACCAGTGAATGGACAGGGGCCGGGGAAAAACTGTTTTTT CATSEWTGAGEKLFF
TRBJ2-1 NA TRBV12-5 NA TGTGCTAGTGGCAATACACCGACCAGCGTGCCGAGCTCCTACAATGAGCAGTTCTTC CASGNTPTSVPSSYNEQFF
TRBJ2-2 NA TRBV6-6 NA TGTGCCAGCACCGGACGAACGAACACCGGGGAGCTGTTTTTT CASTGRTNTGELFF
TRBJ2-1 NA TRBV5-1 NA TGCGCCAGCAGCTTGCCTGGCCCAGCCTACAATGAGCAGTTCTTC CASSLPGPAYNEQFF
TRBJ2-3 NA TRBV14 NA TGTGCCAGCAGCCAGACGGTAACGCAGTATTTT CASSQTVTQYF
TRBJ2-3 NA TRBV9 NA TGTGCCAGCAGCGTAGGCAGGGCAGGCACAGATACGCAGTATTTT CASSVGRAGTDTQYF
TRBJ1-4 NA TRBV6-6 NA TGTGCCAGCAAAGCTAATGAAAAACTGTTTTTT CASKANEKLFF
TRBJ1-1 NA TRBV4-1 NA TGCGCCAGCAGCCCTACTCACCCGGGGCCTGAAGCTTTCTTT CASSPTHPGPEAFF
TRBJ1-2 NA TRBV29-1 NA TGCAGCGCAGACAGCTATGGCTACACCTTC CSADSYGYTF
TRBJ2-7 NA TRBV23-1 NA TGCGCCAGCAGTCAAGAGGACAGTTCCTACGAGCAGTACTTC CASSQEDSSYEQYF
TRBJ2-5 NA TRBV5-6 TRBD1 TGTGCCAGCAGCTTACAGGGGGCCGAGACCCAGTACTTC CASSLQGAETQYF
TRBJ2-3 NA TRBV6-5 TRBD2 TGTGCCAGCAGTCCCGGGGGGACTACGCAGTATTTT CASSPGGTTQYF
TRBJ2-1 NA TRBV6-2/TRBV6-3 TRBD1 TGTGCCAGCAGTTACTCAGACAGGGGGATCTACAATGAGCAGTTCTTC CASSYSDRGIYNEQFF
TRBJ1-1 NA TRBV3-1/TRBV3-2 NA TGTGCCAGCAGCCTTCCCCACACTGAAGCTTTCTTT CASSLPHTEAFF
TRBJ1-1 NA TRBV2 NA TGTGCCAGCAGTGAAGTGCCCGTGGACTCTTTCTTT CASSEVPVDSFF
TRBJ1-1 NA TRBV9 NA TGTGCCAGCAGCGTAGTAGAGGGGCCGTACACTGAAGCTTTCTTT CASSVVEGPYTEAFF
TRBJ2-5 once TRBV24-1 NA TGTGCCACCAAAGGACCGCAAGAGACCCAGTACTTC CATKGPQETQYF
TRBJ2-7 NA TRBV30 TRBD1 TGTGCCTGGAGTGTTAGGGACAGGGGTTACGAGCAGTACTTC CAWSVRDRGYEQYF